The 5 T cell receptor beta chains in this list originate from one sample, sequenced in a study of T cells in localized non-small cell lung cancer. Clones were read by immunoSEQ multiplex PCR, and TCRdb kept only the in-frame ones, dropping some. The table lists roughly 50,000 clones, about 89% of them singletons. The sample consisted of peripheral blood, taken before any cancer treatment. All receptors derive from a man aged 35 to 69 with stage I lung adenocarcinoma.

The chain carries TRBV15 and TRBJ2-3, with D possibly TRBD1 on 5 matching bases. Germline values: CDR1 LNHNV, CDR2 YYDKDF (reference sequence). This CDR3 is 15 amino acids long. Trimming removed 0 bases from V and 5 bases from J, with 12 bases in between. CDR3 nucleotide sequence: TGTGCCACCAGCAGAGATTTGATAAGGGGAGATACGCAGTATTTT. Protein product: CATSRDLIRGDTQYF.

The chain uses TRBV29-1 and TRBJ1-5, with 8 bases matching TRBD1. This CDR3 spans 12 amino acids. Looked up from germline, CDR1 is SQVTM and CDR2 is ANQGSEA. V was clipped by 7 bases and J by 5 bases; unmatched bases: 4. In DNA form, the CDR3 reads TGCAGCGCCACGGACAGGGATCAGCCCCAGCATTTT. Translated, it gives CSATDRDQPQHF.

CDR3 region: CASSSTGQSTDTQYF. In DNA, the CDR3 is TGTGCCAGCAGCTCCACGGGACAGTCAACAGATACGCAGTATTTT. V is TRBV5-6 and J is TRBJ2-3; 7 nucleotides align to TRBD1. The CDR3 length is 15 residues. From germline, CDR1 is SGHDT and CDR2 YYEEEE. Germline trimming cut 3 bases from V and 3 bases from J; bases unmatched to any gene: 7.

The rearrangement uses TRBV5-1 and TRBJ2-5; D is ambiguous. The CDR3 is made up of 15 amino acids. V lost 0 bases and J 1 base, leaving 10 bases between the germline ends. Germline V gives CDR1 SGHRS, CDR2 YFSETQ. The CDR3 region has the DNA TGCGCCAGCAGCTTGGTACGGGCAACCCAAGAGACCCAGTACTTC. Translating gives CASSLVRATQETQYF. Complete variable domain (other parts from reference TRBV5-1 and TRBJ2-5): KAGVTQTPRYLIKTRGQQVTLSCSPISGHRSVSWYQQTPGQGLQFLFEYFSETQRNKGNFPGRFSGRQFSNSRSEMNVSTLELGDSALYLCASSLVRATQETQYFGPGTRLLVL.

V is TRBV6-1 and J is TRBJ2-3; D perhaps matches TRBD1 (5 bases). Germline V gene lookup returns CDR1 MNHNS and CDR2 SASEGT. Trimming shortened V by 5 bases and J by 4 bases, and 13 bases separated the two germline ends. The CDR3 length is 14 residues. The DNA of the CDR3 is TGTGCCAGCAGTAGACCCCCAGGGCCAGATACGCAGTATTTT. Its translation is CASSRPPGPDTQYF.